This T cell receptor (beta chain) was sequenced during a study of cytomegalovirus exposure and HLA in healthy donors (dated by TCRdb to 2016 to 2017). The study in broad terms: An earlier analysis of several hundred of the donors reported over 250 Gb of sequence data and 95 million to 120 million unique TCR beta sequences obtained from about 200 million T cells. An early release that covered 640 HLA-typed donors contained about 300 gigabases of sequencing data and around 85 million unique TCR sequences. Of the roughly 400 genotyped donors, approximately 83% fell in the genetic ancestry cluster associated with self-reported Caucasian donors. The aim of the study was to test whether cataloging public T cell receptors could identify signatures of past pathogen exposure. The study profiled the T cell repertoires of about 640 subjects by immunosequencing and related them to cytomegalovirus serostatus. Along with the approximately 700-subject first cohort, a separate validation cohort of over a hundred different subjects was used. To predict cytomegalovirus infection status, the study brought together high-throughput TCR immunosequencing, statistical association of individual TCRs with disease status, and machine learning. A later analysis re-examined previously published TCR beta repertoires from just over 650 donors and added high-resolution HLA genotyping to investigate patterns of TCR occurrence. The later analysis used no new phenotypic data to find candidate immune exposures, relying instead on TCR beta sequences and their occurrence across donors. An earlier analysis of about 600 of the donors used high-throughput TCR beta sequencing to judge whether each TCR beta V gene segment behaved as functional or pseudogenic. Donor age, sex, ethnicity and CMV serostatus were collected together with the repertoire data. In a later genetic analysis, genome-wide SNP genotypes for 398 of the 666 donors were used, and that subset was treated as a discovery cohort. All discovery cohort repertoires had been generated on a single sequencing platform. Class I and class II HLA loci were covered by the typing at four-digit resolution. The number of typed donors differed by locus: about 620-640 for A, B, C, DRB1 and DQB1; some 500 for DQA1; around 610 for DPA1; and approximately 450 for DPB1. Because of strong linkage in the cohort, four or five DR-DQ haplotypes were treated as single units for association and clustering. Among some 410 genotyped donors of the cohort, an average of roughly 240,000 unique TCR beta nucleotide sequences were sequenced per donor, roughly a sixth of them non-productive. Broad study findings and their caveats: Correlated functional status among segregating V segments might reflect linkage disequilibrium, but an unknown experimental factor could not be ruled out. The presence/absence analyses assumed that sequencing depth was roughly uniform across donors, and that assumption may not be true. Broadly in line with IMGT annotations, most TCR beta V segments showed up in productive rearrangements about 87% or about 30% of the time in an earlier analysis of a few hundred of the donors. In both the original and validation cohorts, the classifier was reported to diagnose cytomegalovirus status with high specificity and sensitivity. According to a later genetic analysis, donors in an Asian-associated ancestry cluster had fewer N-insertions in productive TCRs than the approximately 610-donor mean. When HLA alleles, especially DR and DQ, strongly co-occurred, TCR associations were difficult to assign to individual alleles. A later analysis found that HLA-associated TCR beta chains were more clonally expanded and had lower generation probabilities than equally common non-associated chains. In a later analysis, most CMV-associated TCR beta chains were found to appear HLA-restricted, with HLA associations seemingly driven largely by CMV exposure. The study listed 164 TCR beta chains as associated with cytomegalovirus. In a later analysis, the rate of TCR association differed among HLA loci, with DRB1 alleles having the most associated TCRs and HLA-C alleles having the fewest. Some IMGT-functional V segments, including TRBV6-2 and TRBV6-3, could not be distinguished by the 87-base-pair reads and were therefore excluded. A further reported finding was that TCR beta sequences accurately predicted the HLA-A and HLA-B alleles for most subjects in the first cohort. In a later genetic analysis, a missense DCLRE1C variant was associated with V-gene and J-gene trimming of TCR beta chains, and the association was replicated in an independent cohort. In this cohort, only TCR beta chains were sequenced, and detectable features were limited by the absence of alpha or paired-chain data. While some public TCRs were present in many individuals, most TCR sequences turned up only very rarely across donors. Three of the identified cytomegalovirus-associated TCR beta chains were confirmed in vitro to be specific for cytomegalovirus antigens. Because HLA typing was missing for some donors at each locus, association tests included only the typed subset. According to a later analysis, parvovirus B19, influenza, CMV and Epstein-Barr virus appeared linked to several top co-occurrence clusters. At a false discovery rate of 0.05, a later analysis linked fewer than 20,000 TCR beta sequences to specific HLA alleles. The earlier analysis of nearly 600 of the donors excluded 15 to 20 rarely observed V segments, including chromosome 9 orphons, because counts were too low. The only immune exposure information available for the cohort was CMV serostatus. The authors suggested that the approach could potentially be extended to other disease states and immunological phenotypes. A cluster of highly shared sequence variants was judged likely to be a technical artifact of the sequencing pipeline.

With regard to this clone: Its antigen is currently not known. No qualities accompany the bases; no much larger clone lies one base away.

Sequences MDHEN (CDR1) and SYDVKM (CDR2) are obtained from the germline V gene. Relative to germline, V is missing 9 bases and J is missing 2 bases, with 3 bases of the junction outside any gene match. Counted from cysteine to phenylalanine, this CDR3 has 13 amino acids. Only the CDR3 region is kept as DNA, spanning 39 bases read in frame from base 1. The cohort was made up of 500 to 850 healthy bone marrow donors. Cohort members were all nominally healthy when sampled, although unrecorded immune exposures were likely present. The donor tested CMV seronegative, placing the donor among the 350 to 400 seronegative members of the cohort. Every donor gave a peripheral blood sample, and the peripheral blood mononuclear cells from that sample were used for TCR beta sequencing. Genomic DNA extraction from the blood cell samples was performed with the Qiagen DNeasy Blood Extraction Kit. The library was generated by the immunoSEQ multiplex PCR assay. The multiplex PCR relied on a mix of 60 forward primers for TCR Vbeta segments and 13 reverse primers for TCR Jbeta segments. A multiplex PCR assay on genomic DNA amplified the CDR3 region of rearranged TCR beta genes. On the Illumina HiSeq System, the amplified TCR beta libraries were sequenced as 87-base-pair reads. The authors' pipeline ran thus. A later analysis counted about 80 million unique TCR beta chains across the 700 or so repertoires, and 10 million to 11 million of these chains were shared by at least two donors. Raw reads were error-corrected and collapsed into unique sequences by a nearest-neighbor algorithm in which closely related sequences were merged to remove PCR and sequencing errors. CDR3 sequences were aligned to IMGT reference sequences to assign V, D and J gene segments. For a sequence to be retained, at least a six-nucleotide match to both a V gene segment and a J gene segment was required. A rearrangement was called productive if the CDR3 had no stop codons and remained in frame with V and J, and every other rearrangement was called non-productive. CDR3 was defined by IMGT convention, running from the second conserved V-encoded cysteine to the conserved J-encoded phenylalanine. Sequences without an unambiguous match to a single V gene segment were excluded from the earlier analysis of a few hundred of the donors. An earlier analysis of around 600 of the donors classified V segments as functional when productive rearrangements were above 56.7% and as segregating when the standard deviation between donors was above 5%. A statistical classification framework was built for diagnosing cytomegalovirus status from the catalog of TCR beta chain sequences. In a later analysis, TCR nucleotide sequences were compared against IMGT/GENE-DB human TR gene sequences so that V and J genes could be assigned. A later analysis assigned CDR3 sequences and most-parsimonious VDJ recombination scenarios with the TCRdist pipeline. In a later analysis, every TCR beta chain was defined by the combination of its CDR3 amino acid sequence and its V-gene family, and reads without a unique V-gene family were dropped. In a later analysis, 450 to 600 highly shared, low-generation-probability nucleotide sequences were removed to address suspected cross-contamination and a sequencing artifact. A later analysis calculated a clonal expansion index for each public chain from normalized within-repertoire ranks of inferred template counts. In a later analysis, generation probabilities were computed using a VDJ recombination model fitted to out-of-frame rearrangements, and the results were checked against IGoR. A later analysis scored TCR-TCR, TCR-HLA and TCR-CMV co-occurrence with hypergeometric tests, applying a repertoire-size bias correction to TCR pairs. False discovery rates were estimated in a later analysis by permuting HLA or CMV assignments 20 times. A later analysis grouped co-occurring TCRs with DBSCAN, adding TCRdist sequence similarity when clustering within HLA-allele-positive subsets. Repertoires with fewer than 30,000 or more than 120,000 public chains, plus five repertoires with anomalous nucleotide sharing, were excluded from co-occurrence clustering. Imported from immuneACCESS, the table was reduced by TCRdb to in-frame sequences with V and J called. These copies leave out some clones; in studies compared against another copy, an unresolved V gene accounts for under half, and the cause of the remainder is not known. Clonal size and the V and J genes are those of that table, whereas D and trimming came from the DNA. The sample table shows about 200,000 clones, and approximately 79% are seen once. 1.5% to 2% of the sample is in the top ten clones.

The TCR comes from a man aged 45-65 years in good health and CMV-seronegative. Sequenced material: PBMCs. The rearranged segments are TRBV28 and TRBJ2-7, and 11 junctional nucleotides match TRBD1. The DNA sequence is as follows: TGTGCCAGTGGGACAGGGGGTCCCTACGAGCAGTACTTC. Its translation reads: CASGTGGPYEQYF. This CDR3, with the reference TRBV28 and TRBJ2-7 proteins standing in past its ends, gives the full variable domain DVKVTQSSRYLVKRTGEKVFLECVQDMDHENMFWYRQDPGLGLRLIYFSYDVKMKEKGDIPEGYSVSREKKERFSLILESASTNQTSMYLCASGTGGPYEQYFGPGTRLTVT.